This passage covers 30 T cell receptor beta chains from one sample sequenced in a study of graft-versus-host responses after intestinal transplantation. For these TCRs, the target antigens are not known. Produced via immunoSEQ multiplex PCR; TCRdb's table is partial and in-frame only. The data hold about 100,000 clones, with about 90% observed a single time. The source material was unstimulated CD4+ T cells sorted from spleen or lymph node cells, sampled before transplant. The receptors stem from a human donor who was the organ donor for an intestinal transplant.

Only a few counts were recorded for this clone. V usage is TRBV10-3 and J usage is TRBJ1-1; 8 bases fit TRBD1. From germline, CDR1 is ENHRY and CDR2 SYGVKD. J was trimmed by 1 base and V by 6 bases; bases with no gene match: 7. This CDR3 region has 15 residues. As DNA, the CDR3 is TGTGCCATCAGGATAACCGGGACAGGGAACACTGAAGCTTTCTTT. Translated: CAIRITGTGNTEAFF.

Concerning this clone itself: Distinct nucleotide sequences in the sample also encode this CDR3. V gene TRBV28 combines with J gene TRBJ1-2; maybe TRBD1 (6 bases). V shed 6 bases and J shed 2 bases, with 13 bases lying between them. The germline V gene encodes CDR1 MDHEN and CDR2 SYDVKM. This CDR3 contains 14 residues. As DNA, the CDR3 is TGTGCCAGCAGCCCGGGACAAGGGAACTATGGCTACACCTTC. Translating it yields CASSPGQGNYGYTF.

The V and J genes are TRBV2 and TRBJ1-3; D possibly corresponds to TRBD1 (6 bases). V was clipped by 5 bases and J by 4 bases, with 12 bases between them. Germline V CDR1 and CDR2: SNHLY, FYNNEI. The CDR3 spans 14 residues. CDR3 in amino acids: CASSYGTPGNTIYF. The DNA for the CDR3 is TGTGCCAGCAGTTACGGGACACCGGGAAACACCATATATTTT.

The chain links TRBV28 to TRBJ2-4; TRBD1 is a possible D gene (6 bases). Germline-derived CDR1 and CDR2 are MDHEN and SYDVKM. CDR3 length: 16 residues. The germline V and J ends were trimmed by 5 bases and 3 bases, with 17 bases remaining between them. The CDR3 DNA is TGTGCCAGCAGTAGCGAGGGGCCAGGGGACAAAAACATTCAGTACTTC. This gives the protein CASSSEGPGDKNIQYF.

The sample holds a few counts of this clone. The V gene is TRBV2, the J gene TRBJ1-6; 11 bases match TRBD1. V trimming: 6 bases; J trimming: 11 bases; junction bases outside the gene matches: 6. The CDR3 covers 14 residues. CDR1 and CDR2 from the germline V gene are SNHLY and FYNNEI. In DNA form, the CDR3 reads TGTGCCAGCAGGCCGGGACAGGGGGGTCCACCCCTCCACTTT. It is translated as CASRPGQGGPPLHF.

As concerns this clone: In the same sample, other DNA sequences code for this CDR3. The chain uses TRBV30 and TRBJ2-3, with D tentatively TRBD2 (6 bases). This CDR3 region has 14 residues. Looked up from germline, CDR1 is GTSNPN and CDR2 is SVGIG (reference sequence). The V and J ends lost 0 bases and 2 bases respectively, with 9 bases between them. The CDR3 region has the DNA TGTGCCTGGAGTGTGGGGGGTTACACAGATACGCAGTATTTT. It specifies CAWSVGGYTDTQYF.

This clone appeared a single time. J is TRBJ2-7 and V is TRBV6-1, with D hard to call. Germline CDR1 and CDR2: MNHNS and SASEGT. The CDR3 totals 11 residues. V lost 5 bases to trimming and J lost 3 bases, with 5 bases between them. The CDR3, as DNA: TGTGCCAGCAGTTTTAGCTACGAGCAGTACTTC. Amino acid sequence: CASSFSYEQYF.

CDR3 nucleotides: TGTGCCAGCAGCTTACTTGGTGATACGCAGTATTTT. Translated, it gives CASSLLGDTQYF. The V call is TRBV7-6, the J call TRBJ2-3; D call uncertain. The CDR3 consists of 12 residues. V lost 2 bases, J lost 6 bases, and 6 bases lay in between. Germline assignment: CDR1 SGHVS and CDR2 FNYEAQ.

The gene calls are TRBV9 and TRBJ2-3; 7 nucleotides match TRBD2. Germline-derived CDR1 and CDR2 are SGDLS and YYNGEE. Trimming took 0 bases from V and 6 from J; bases not matched to a gene: 7. This CDR3 region has 15 residues. Here the CDR3 reads CASSVEGGGGDTQYF. The CDR3 region has the DNA TGTGCCAGCAGCGTAGAGGGCGGGGGAGGCGATACGCAGTATTTT. The variable domain in full, with the rest retrieved from reference TRBV9 and TRBJ2-3, is DSGVTQTPKHLITATGQRVTLRCSPRSGDLSVYWYQQSLDQGLQFLIQYYNGEERAKGNILERFSAQQFPDLHSELNLSSLELGDSALYFCASSVEGGGGDTQYFGPGTRLTVL.

The J gene is TRBJ2-4, the V gene TRBV6-5; maybe TRBD2 (5 bases). The length of the CDR3 is 15 residues. Germline V gene lookup returns CDR1 MNHEY and CDR2 SVGAGI. Trimming took off 6 bases at V and 4 bases at J, with 16 bases between the two ends. The CDR3 sequence is CASRPATGGKNIQYF. As DNA, the CDR3 is TGTGCCAGCAGACCCGCCACTGGAGGAAAAAACATTCAGTACTTC.

In DNA, the CDR3 is TGTGCCAGCAGCCGTGGACGGAACACTGAAGCTTTCTTT. It specifies CASSRGRNTEAFF. The chain couples TRBV7-6 to TRBJ1-1; D is ambiguous. This CDR3 comprises 13 residues. Between the trimmed V and J ends, which lost 5 bases and 1 base, there was a span of 8 bases. Germline V gene lookup returns CDR1 SGHVS and CDR2 FNYEAQ.

V is TRBV28 and J is TRBJ1-6; D is possibly TRBD1 (5 bases). The CDR3 has 17 amino acids. With 2 bases removed from V and 2 bases from J, the gap between germline ends came to 13 bases. Germline lookup yields CDR1 MDHEN and CDR2 SYDVKM. CDR3 region: CASSLTMGGTYNSPLHF. CDR3 in DNA: TGTGCCAGCAGTTTAACTATGGGGGGGACCTATAATTCACCCCTCCACTTT.

This clone has only one observation. The V gene is TRBV30, the J gene TRBJ2-3; no firm D call. Trimming took off 0 bases at V and 2 bases at J, with 12 bases between the two ends. The CDR3 totals 15 residues. Per germline, CDR1 GTSNPN and CDR2 SVGIG (reference sequence). CDR3 protein: CAWSVRLAATDTQYF. The CDR3 region has the DNA TGTGCCTGGAGTGTACGACTTGCAGCCACAGATACGCAGTATTTT. Full variable domain (outside the CDR3, taken from reference TRBV30 and TRBJ2-3): SQTIHQWPATLVQPVGSPLSLECTVEGTSNPNLYWYRQAAGRGLQLLFYSVGIGQISSEVPQNLSASRPQDRQFILSSKKLLLSDSGFYLCAWSVRLAATDTQYFGPGTRLTVL.

The gene calls are TRBV5-6 and TRBJ1-4; 7 nucleotides match TRBD1. Per the germline V gene, CDR1 is SGHDT and CDR2 is YYEEEE. After removal of 0 bases from V and 5 bases from J, the junction contained 4 bases not matched to a gene. This CDR3 is built from 15 residues. The DNA for the CDR3 is TGTGCCAGCAGCTTGGTCGGCAGGGGGAATGAAAAACTGTTTTTT. It specifies CASSLVGRGNEKLFF. Full variable domain (missing parts from reference TRBV5-6 and TRBJ1-4): DAGVTQSPTHLIKTRGQQVTLRCSPKSGHDTVSWYQQALGQGPQFIFQYYEEEERQRGNFPDRFSGHQFPNYSSELNVNALLLGDSALYLCASSLVGRGNEKLFFGSGTQLSVL.

The chain carries TRBV2 and TRBJ2-4; TRBD2 might be the D (6 bases). This CDR3 comprises 18 residues. The germline V gene has CDR1 SNHLY and CDR2 FYNNEI. Between the trimmed V and J ends, which lost 3 bases and 0 bases, there was a span of 18 bases. For the CDR3, the DNA is TGTGCCAGCAGTGATTTTATCTCGGGGCGGGGAGCCAAAAACATTCAGTACTTC. It yields the protein CASSDFISGRGAKNIQYF.

In its sample, this clone was seen once. V is TRBV27 and J is TRBJ2-2, with D possibly matching TRBD2 (6 bases). The CDR3 is 17 amino acids. Germline CDR1 and CDR2: MNHEY and SMNVEV (reference sequence). The germline V and J ends were trimmed by 5 bases and 5 bases, with 21 bases remaining between them. In nucleotides, the CDR3 is TGTGCCAGCAGTCCCCTACTAGCCTCCGGGGAAACCGGGGAGCTGTTTTTT. It specifies CASSPLLASGETGELFF.

The chain joins TRBV5-1 to TRBJ2-3, with TRBD2 identical over 14 bases. V was pared by 4 bases and J by 4 bases, with 5 bases of the junction left unmatched. Germline V gene data show CDR1 as SGHRS and CDR2 as YFSETQ. This CDR3 has 16 amino acids. In nucleotides, the CDR3 is TGCGCCAGCAGCAGGGGACTAGCGGGGGTGTCAGATACGCAGTATTTT. Protein product: CASSRGLAGVSDTQYF. Based on the CDR3 plus reference TRBV5-1 and TRBJ2-3, the full variable domain is KAGVTQTPRYLIKTRGQQVTLSCSPISGHRSVSWYQQTPGQGLQFLFEYFSETQRNKGNFPGRFSGRQFSNSRSEMNVSTLELGDSALYLCASSRGLAGVSDTQYFGPGTRLTVL.

The V gene is TRBV4-1, the J gene TRBJ2-7; 8 positions match TRBD2. This CDR3 has 16 residues. J lost 0 bases, V lost 4 bases, and 8 bases had no gene match. Germline loops: CDR1 MGHRA, CDR2 YSYEKL. CDR3 residues: CASSPGSGTSSYEQYF. DNA of the CDR3: TGCGCCAGCAGCCCCGGATCCGGGACTAGCTCCTACGAGCAGTACTTC.

The rearrangement uses TRBV2 and TRBJ2-7; 13 positions agree with TRBD2. This CDR3 is 14 amino acids long. After removal of 6 bases from V and 4 bases from J, the junction contained 3 bases not matched to a gene. From germline, CDR1 is SNHLY and CDR2 FYNNEI. CDR3 sequence (DNA): TGTGCCAGCAGGGGGACTAGCGGGGTTTACGAGCAGTACTTC. This translates into CASRGTSGVYEQYF.

The rearrangement links TRBV2 to TRBJ1-1; 9 nucleotides agree with TRBD1. Germline lookup yields CDR1 SNHLY and CDR2 FYNNEI. Unmatched junction bases numbered 15, after V lost 6 bases and J lost 4 bases. The CDR3 totals 17 residues. The CDR3: CASRETGTGPGSTEAFF. In nucleotides, the CDR3 is TGTGCCAGCAGAGAAACCGGGACAGGGCCGGGGAGCACTGAAGCTTTCTTT. Full variable domain (remainder filled in from reference TRBV2 and TRBJ1-1): EPEVTQTPSHQVTQMGQEVILRCVPISNHLYFYWYRQILGQKVEFLVSFYNNEISEKSEIFDDQFSVERPDGSNFTLKIRSTKLEDSAMYFCASRETGTGPGSTEAFFGQGTRLTVV.

The chain employs TRBV7-2 and TRBJ2-7; D is undetermined. This CDR3 contains 13 residues. The ends were cut back, 0 bases at V and 0 bases at J, with 3 bases in the middle. CDR1 is SGHTA, CDR2 FQGNSA, per germline. CDR3 DNA sequence: TGTGCCAGCAGCTTAGCCTTCTCCTACGAGCAGTACTTC. Protein: CASSLAFSYEQYF.

This sequence joins TRBV5-4 and TRBJ2-6; D may be TRBD1 (6 bases). The V and J ends lost 4 bases and 2 bases respectively, with 10 bases between them. The CDR3 covers 15 residues. CDR1 and CDR2 (germline): SGHNT, YYREEE (reference sequence). DNA of the CDR3: TGTGCCAGCAGCCCATGGACAGCTGGGGCCAACGTCCTGACTTTC. It yields the protein CASSPWTAGANVLTF.

This chain links TRBV5-6 with TRBJ2-2; no clear D. V shed 4 bases and J shed 2 bases, with 9 bases lying between them. The CDR3 spans 14 residues. The V gene's germline CDR1 is SGHDT and CDR2 YYEEEE. CDR3 in DNA: TGTGCCAGCAGCGCAGGTCTTAACACCGGGGAGCTGTTTTTT. Its protein product is CASSAGLNTGELFF.

The CDR3 nucleotides are TGTGCCAGCAGCCGATTACTAGCGGGGGGTTCCTACGAGCAGTACTTC. Amino acid sequence: CASSRLLAGGSYEQYF. This sequence joins TRBV4-2 and TRBJ2-7, with TRBD2 matching 12 bases. V gave up 4 bases and J gave up 1 base; unmatched junction bases: 5. This CDR3 comprises 16 residues. The germline CDR1 and CDR2 sequences are LGHNA and YNFKEQ.

V and J are TRBV6-6 and TRBJ1-5, with TRBD1 matching 8 bases. Trimming took 6 bases from V and 4 from J; bases not matched to a gene: 8. Germline values: CDR1 MNHNY, CDR2 SVGAGI (reference sequence). The CDR3 extends over 15 amino acids. CDR3: CASRPDRGGNQPQHF. For the CDR3, the DNA is TGTGCCAGCAGGCCCGACAGGGGCGGGAATCAGCCCCAGCATTTT.

J is TRBJ1-1 and V is TRBV7-9; tentative D call: TRBD1 (5 bases). This CDR3 spans 14 amino acids. Germline CDR1 is SEHNR and CDR2 is FQNEAQ (reference sequence). Trimming left V 5 bases short and J 6 bases short, with 16 bases between. CDR3 bases: TGTGCCAGCAGCCCCCTGGGGCGGACGGCTGAAGCTTTCTTT. Protein sequence: CASSPLGRTAEAFF.

The V call is TRBV4-2, the J call TRBJ1-2, with a tentative D call TRBD1 (6 bases). With 3 bases removed from V and 5 bases from J, the gap between germline ends came to 22 bases. Germline V gene data show CDR1 as LGHNA and CDR2 as YNFKEQ. The CDR3 totals 17 residues. The CDR3 DNA reads as TGTGCCAGCAGCCAGATTACCGGGGGGGGCGCAGGGTATGGCTACACCTTC. Translation: CASSQITGGGAGYGYTF.

V is TRBV4-2 and J is TRBJ2-5; 10 bases match TRBD2. The CDR3 is 18 residues long. J was trimmed by 4 bases and V by 0 bases; bases with no gene match: 11. The germline V gene encodes CDR1 LGHNA and CDR2 YNFKEQ. The CDR3 loop reads CASSQDRASGGLGETQYF. CDR3 nucleotides: TGTGCCAGCAGCCAAGACCGCGCTAGCGGGGGCCTCGGAGAGACCCAGTACTTC.

The chain uses TRBV4-1 and TRBJ2-5; D is undetermined. CDR1 is MGHRA and CDR2 is YSYEKL in the germline V gene. The CDR3 runs to 18 residues. V was shortened by 0 bases and J by 4 bases, with 21 bases between the two germline ends. In DNA form, the CDR3 reads TGCGCCAGCAGCCAAGATCCCCCGGGCCTAATTTCGGGAGAGACCCAGTACTTC. Amino acid sequence: CASSQDPPGLISGETQYF.

This chain connects TRBV11-2 to TRBJ1-4; D is undetermined. V was trimmed by 1 base and J by 3 bases, leaving 3 bases between them. The germline V gene encodes CDR1 SGHAT and CDR2 FQNNGV. There are 13 residues in the CDR3. For the CDR3, the DNA is TGTGCCAGCAGCTTAGGCTCTAATGAAAAACTGTTTTTT. Amino acid sequence: CASSLGSNEKLFF.